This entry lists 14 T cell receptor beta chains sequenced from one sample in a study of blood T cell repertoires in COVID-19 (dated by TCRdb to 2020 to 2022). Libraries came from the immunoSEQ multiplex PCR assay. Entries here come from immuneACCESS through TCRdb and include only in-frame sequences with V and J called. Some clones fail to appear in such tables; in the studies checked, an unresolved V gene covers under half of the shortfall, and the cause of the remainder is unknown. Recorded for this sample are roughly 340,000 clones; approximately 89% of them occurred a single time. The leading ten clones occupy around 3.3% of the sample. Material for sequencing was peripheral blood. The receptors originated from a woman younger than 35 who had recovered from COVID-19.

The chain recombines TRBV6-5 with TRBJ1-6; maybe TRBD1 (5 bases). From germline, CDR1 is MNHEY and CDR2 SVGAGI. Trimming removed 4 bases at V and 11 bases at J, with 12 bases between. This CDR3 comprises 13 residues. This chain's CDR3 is CASSSEPGAPLHF. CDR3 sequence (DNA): TGTGCCAGCAGTTCCGAGCCGGGGGCACCCCTCCACTTT.

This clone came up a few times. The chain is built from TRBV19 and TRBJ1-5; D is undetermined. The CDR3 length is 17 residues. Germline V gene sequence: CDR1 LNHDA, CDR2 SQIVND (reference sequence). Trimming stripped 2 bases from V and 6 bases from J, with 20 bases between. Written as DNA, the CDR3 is TGTGCCAGTAGTATATCCCCGGGAGGGAGGGCAAGTCAGCCCCAGCATTTT. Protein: CASSISPGGRASQPQHF.

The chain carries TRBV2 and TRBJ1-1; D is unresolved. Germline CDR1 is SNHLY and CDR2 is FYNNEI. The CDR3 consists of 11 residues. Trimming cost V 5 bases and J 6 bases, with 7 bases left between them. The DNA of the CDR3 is TGTGCCAGCAGTCCCGAGGCTGAAGCTTTCTTT. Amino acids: CASSPEAEAFF.

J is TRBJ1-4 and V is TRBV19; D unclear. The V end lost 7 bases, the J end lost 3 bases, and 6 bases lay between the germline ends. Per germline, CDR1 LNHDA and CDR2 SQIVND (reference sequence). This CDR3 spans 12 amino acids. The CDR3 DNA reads TGTGCCAGTACGAGGGCTAATGAAAAACTGTTTTTT. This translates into CASTRANEKLFF.

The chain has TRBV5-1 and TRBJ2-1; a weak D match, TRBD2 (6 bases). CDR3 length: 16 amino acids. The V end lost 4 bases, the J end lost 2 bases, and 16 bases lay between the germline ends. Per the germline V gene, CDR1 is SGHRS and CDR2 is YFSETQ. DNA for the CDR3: TGCGCCAGCAGCCCGGCGGGCGGGAACACCTACAATGAGCAGTTCTTC. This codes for CASSPAGGNTYNEQFF.

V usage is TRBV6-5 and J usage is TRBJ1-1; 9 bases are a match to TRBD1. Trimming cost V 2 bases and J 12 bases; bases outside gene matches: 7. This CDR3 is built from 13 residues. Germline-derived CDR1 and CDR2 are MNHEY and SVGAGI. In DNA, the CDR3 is TGTGCCAGCAGTTACCGTCCTGGGACAGGGACTTTCTTT. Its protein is CASSYRPGTGTFF.

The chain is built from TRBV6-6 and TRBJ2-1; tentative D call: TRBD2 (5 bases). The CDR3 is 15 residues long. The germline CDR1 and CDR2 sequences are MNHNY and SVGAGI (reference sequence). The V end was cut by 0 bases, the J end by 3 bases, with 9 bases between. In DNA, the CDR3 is TGTGCCAGCAGTTACTCGAACGGACTCTACAATGAGCAGTTCTTC. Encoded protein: CASSYSNGLYNEQFF.

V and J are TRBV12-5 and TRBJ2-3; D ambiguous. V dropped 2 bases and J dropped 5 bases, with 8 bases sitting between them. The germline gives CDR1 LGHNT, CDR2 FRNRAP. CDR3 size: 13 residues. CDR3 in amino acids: CASGLTSVDTQYF. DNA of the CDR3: TGTGCTAGTGGTTTGACATCAGTAGATACGCAGTATTTT. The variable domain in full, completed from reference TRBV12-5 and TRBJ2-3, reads DARVTQTPRHKVTEMGQEVTMRCQPILGHNTVFWYRQTMMQGLELLAYFRNRAPLDDSGMPKDRFSAEMPDATLATLKIQPSEPRDSAVYFCASGLTSVDTQYFGPGTRLTVL.

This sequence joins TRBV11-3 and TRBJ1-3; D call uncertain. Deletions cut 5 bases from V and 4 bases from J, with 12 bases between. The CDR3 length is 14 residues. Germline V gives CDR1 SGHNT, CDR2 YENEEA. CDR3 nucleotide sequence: TGTGCCAGCAGCGCAGACACGGCAGGAAACACCATATATTTT. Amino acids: CASSADTAGNTIYF.

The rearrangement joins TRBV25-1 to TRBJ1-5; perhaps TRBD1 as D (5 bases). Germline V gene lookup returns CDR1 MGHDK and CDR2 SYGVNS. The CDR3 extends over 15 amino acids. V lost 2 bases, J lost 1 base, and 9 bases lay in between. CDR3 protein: CASSEGAISNQPQHF. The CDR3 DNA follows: TGTGCCAGCAGTGAAGGGGCAATAAGCAATCAGCCCCAGCATTTT.

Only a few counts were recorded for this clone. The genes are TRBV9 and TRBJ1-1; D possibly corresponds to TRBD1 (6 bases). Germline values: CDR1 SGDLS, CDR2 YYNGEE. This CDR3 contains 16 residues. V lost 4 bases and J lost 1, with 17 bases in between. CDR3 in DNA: TGTGCCAGCAGCCCCTGTTGTACAGGGCCGAACACTGAAGCTTTCTTT. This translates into CASSPCCTGPNTEAFF.

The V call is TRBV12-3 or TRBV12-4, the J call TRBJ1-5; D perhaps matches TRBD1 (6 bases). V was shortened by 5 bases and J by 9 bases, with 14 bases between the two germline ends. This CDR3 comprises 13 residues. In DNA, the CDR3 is TGTGCCAGCAGTCCCACAGGGAGCCCGCCCCAGCATTTT. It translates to CASSPTGSPPQHF.

CDR3 sequence reads: CASSGRQGAYEQYV. The CDR3 nucleotides are TGTGCCAGCAGCGGCAGACAGGGGGCCTACGAGCAGTACGTC. V gene TRBV5-8 combines with J gene TRBJ2-7, with 9 bases lining up with TRBD1. V lost 4 bases, J lost 2 bases, and 4 bases stayed unmatched. Germline V gives CDR1 SGHTS, CDR2 YDEGEE. CDR3 length: 14 amino acids.

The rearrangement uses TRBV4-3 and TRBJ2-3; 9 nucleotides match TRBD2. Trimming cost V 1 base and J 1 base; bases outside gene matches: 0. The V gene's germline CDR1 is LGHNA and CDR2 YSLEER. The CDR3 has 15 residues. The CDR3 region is CASSQGLAGTDTQYF. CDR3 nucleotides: TGCGCCAGCAGCCAAGGACTAGCGGGCACAGATACGCAGTATTTT.